This TCR beta chain originates from a study of T cells in Graves' hyperthyroidism and ophthalmopathy. Amplified TCR beta CDR3 regions came from RNA transcripts. When the TCR CDR3 underwent first-round RT-PCR, the HTBI primer set was used. TCRdb analysed the multiplex PCR reads with MiXCR anew, one entry per CDR3 protein. In the table there are hundreds of thousands of distinct CDR3 sequences, 14% to 15% of which are singletons. The CDR3 covers 18 residues. Germline CDR1 MRHNA, CDR2 SNTAGT. V lost 2 bases, J lost 5 bases, and 11 bases stayed unmatched. The chain is built from TRBV6-4 and TRBJ2-5; 13 bases map to TRBD2. This receptor was taken from a woman aged 40 to 50 with Graves' ophthalmopathy. Sample: blood. The CDR3 region is CASSDPGLAGPSEETQYF. The CDR3 DNA reads as TGTGCCAGCAGTGACCCGGGACTAGCGGGACCTAGTGAGGAGACCCAGTACTTC.